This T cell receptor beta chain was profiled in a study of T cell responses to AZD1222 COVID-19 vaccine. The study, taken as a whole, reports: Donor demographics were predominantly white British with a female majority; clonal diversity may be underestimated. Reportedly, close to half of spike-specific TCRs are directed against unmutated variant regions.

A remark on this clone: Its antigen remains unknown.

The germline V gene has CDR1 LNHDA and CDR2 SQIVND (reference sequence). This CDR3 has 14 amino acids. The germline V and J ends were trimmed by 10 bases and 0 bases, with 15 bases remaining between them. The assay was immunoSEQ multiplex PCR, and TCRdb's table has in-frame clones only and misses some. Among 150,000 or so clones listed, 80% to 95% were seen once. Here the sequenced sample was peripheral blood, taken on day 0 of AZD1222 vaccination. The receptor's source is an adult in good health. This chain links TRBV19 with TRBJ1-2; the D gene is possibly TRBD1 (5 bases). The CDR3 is CATRFEGSNYGYTF. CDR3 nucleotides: TGTGCCACCCGATTCGAGGGGTCTAACTATGGCTACACCTTC.